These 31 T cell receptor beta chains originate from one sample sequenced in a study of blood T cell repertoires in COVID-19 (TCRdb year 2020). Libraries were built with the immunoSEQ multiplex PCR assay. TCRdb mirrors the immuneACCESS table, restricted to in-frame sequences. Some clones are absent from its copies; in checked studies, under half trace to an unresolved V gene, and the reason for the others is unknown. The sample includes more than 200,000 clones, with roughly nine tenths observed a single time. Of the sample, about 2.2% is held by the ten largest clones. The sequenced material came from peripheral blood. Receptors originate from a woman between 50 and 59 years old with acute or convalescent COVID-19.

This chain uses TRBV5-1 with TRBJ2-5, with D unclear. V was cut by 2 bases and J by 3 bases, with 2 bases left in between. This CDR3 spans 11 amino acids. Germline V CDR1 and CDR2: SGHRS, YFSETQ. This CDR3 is CASSFEETQYF. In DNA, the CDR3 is TGCGCCAGCAGCTTCGAAGAGACCCAGTACTTC. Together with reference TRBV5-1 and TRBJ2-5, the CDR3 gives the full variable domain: KAGVTQTPRYLIKTRGQQVTLSCSPISGHRSVSWYQQTPGQGLQFLFEYFSETQRNKGNFPGRFSGRQFSNSRSEMNVSTLELGDSALYLCASSFEETQYFGPGTRLLVL.

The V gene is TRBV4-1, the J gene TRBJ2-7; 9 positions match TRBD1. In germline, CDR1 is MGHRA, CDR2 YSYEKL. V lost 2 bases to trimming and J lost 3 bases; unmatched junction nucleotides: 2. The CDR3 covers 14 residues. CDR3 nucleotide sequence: TGCGCCAGCAGCCAACCGGACAGGGGCTACGAGCAGTACTTC. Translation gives CASSQPDRGYEQYF.

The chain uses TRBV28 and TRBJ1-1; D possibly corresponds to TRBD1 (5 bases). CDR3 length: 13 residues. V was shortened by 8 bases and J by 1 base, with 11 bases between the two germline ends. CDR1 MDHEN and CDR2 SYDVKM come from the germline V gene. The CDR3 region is CASVAGQNTEAFF. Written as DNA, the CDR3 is TGTGCCAGCGTTGCAGGGCAGAACACTGAAGCTTTCTTT. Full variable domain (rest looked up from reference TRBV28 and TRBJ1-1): DVKVTQSSRYLVKRTGEKVFLECVQDMDHENMFWYRQDPGLGLRLIYFSYDVKMKEKGDIPEGYSVSREKKERFSLILESASTNQTSMYLCASVAGQNTEAFFGQGTRLTVV.

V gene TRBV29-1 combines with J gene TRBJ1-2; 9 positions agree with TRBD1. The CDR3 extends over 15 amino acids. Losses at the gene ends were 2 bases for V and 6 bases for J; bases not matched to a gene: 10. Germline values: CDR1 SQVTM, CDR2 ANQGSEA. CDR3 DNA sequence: TGCAGCGTTGAACAGACAGGGGGTTTTTCGAATGGCTACACCTTC. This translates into CSVEQTGGFSNGYTF.

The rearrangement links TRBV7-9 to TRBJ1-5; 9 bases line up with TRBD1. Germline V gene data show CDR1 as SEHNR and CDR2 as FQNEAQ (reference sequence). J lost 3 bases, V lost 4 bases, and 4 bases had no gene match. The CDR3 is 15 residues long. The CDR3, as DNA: TGTGCCAGCAGCTCGGGACAGGGAAACAATCAGCCCCAGCATTTT. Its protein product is CASSSGQGNNQPQHF.

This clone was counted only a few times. The CDR3 spells CASSPGGGGQPQHF. The DNA of the CDR3 is TGTGCCAGCAGCCCCGGGGGGGGCGGGCAGCCCCAGCATTTT. This chain uses TRBV6-5 with TRBJ1-5, with D maybe TRBD1 (6 bases). This CDR3 spans 14 amino acids. Germline V gives CDR1 MNHEY, CDR2 SVGAGI. Deletions cut 6 bases from V and 7 bases from J, with 16 bases between.

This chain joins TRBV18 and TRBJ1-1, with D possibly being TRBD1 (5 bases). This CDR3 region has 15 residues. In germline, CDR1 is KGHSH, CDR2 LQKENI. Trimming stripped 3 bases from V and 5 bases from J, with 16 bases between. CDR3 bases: TGTGCCAGCTCACCTGTCCGGGGGGTACGTACTGAAGCTTTCTTT. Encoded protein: CASSPVRGVRTEAFF. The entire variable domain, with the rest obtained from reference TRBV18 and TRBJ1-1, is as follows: NAGVMQNPRHLVRRRGQEARLRCSPMKGHSHVYWYRQLPEEGLKFMVYLQKENIIDESGMPKERFSAEFPKEGPSILRIQQVVRGDSAAYFCASSPVRGVRTEAFFGQGTRLTVV.

CDR3 sequence: CASSLARQLYGYTF. The CDR3 DNA sequence: TGTGCCAGCAGCTTAGCTCGCCAGTTGTATGGCTACACCTTC. The V gene is TRBV7-9, the J gene TRBJ1-2; D is undetermined. In germline, CDR1 is SEHNR, CDR2 FQNEAQ (reference sequence). The CDR3 covers 14 residues. V dropped 0 bases and J dropped 5 bases, with 10 bases sitting between them.

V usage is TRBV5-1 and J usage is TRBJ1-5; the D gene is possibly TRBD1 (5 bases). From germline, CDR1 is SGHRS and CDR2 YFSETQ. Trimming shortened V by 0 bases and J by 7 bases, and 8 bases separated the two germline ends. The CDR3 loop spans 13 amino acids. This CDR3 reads CASSLEGWQPQHF. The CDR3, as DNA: TGCGCCAGCAGCTTGGAGGGGTGGCAGCCCCAGCATTTT. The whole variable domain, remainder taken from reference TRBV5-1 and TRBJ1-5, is KAGVTQTPRYLIKTRGQQVTLSCSPISGHRSVSWYQQTPGQGLQFLFEYFSETQRNKGNFPGRFSGRQFSNSRSEMNVSTLELGDSALYLCASSLEGWQPQHFGDGTRLSIL.

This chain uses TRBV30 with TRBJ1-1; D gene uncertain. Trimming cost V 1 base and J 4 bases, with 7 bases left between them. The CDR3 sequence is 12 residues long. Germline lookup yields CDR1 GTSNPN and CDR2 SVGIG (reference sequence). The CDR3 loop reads CAWSAIGTEAFF. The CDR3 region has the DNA TGTGCCTGGAGTGCCATCGGCACTGAAGCTTTCTTT.

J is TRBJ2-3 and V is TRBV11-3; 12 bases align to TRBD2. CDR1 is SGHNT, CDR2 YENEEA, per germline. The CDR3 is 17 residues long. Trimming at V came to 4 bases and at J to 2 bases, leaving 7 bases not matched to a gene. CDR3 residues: CASSSRTSGAPTDTQYF. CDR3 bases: TGTGCCAGCAGCTCCCGGACTAGCGGGGCACCCACAGATACGCAGTATTTT.

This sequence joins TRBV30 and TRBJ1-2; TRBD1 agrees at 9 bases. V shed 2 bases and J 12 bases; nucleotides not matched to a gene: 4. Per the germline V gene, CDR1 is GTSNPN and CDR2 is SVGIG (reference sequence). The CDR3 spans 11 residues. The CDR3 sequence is CAWSSDRGNTF. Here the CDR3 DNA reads TGTGCCTGGAGTTCGGACAGGGGCAACACCTTC.

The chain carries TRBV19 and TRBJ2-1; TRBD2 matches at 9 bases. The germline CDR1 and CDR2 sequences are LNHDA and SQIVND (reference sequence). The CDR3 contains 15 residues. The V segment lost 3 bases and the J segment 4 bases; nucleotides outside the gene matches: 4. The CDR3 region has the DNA TGTGCCAGTAGTATCACTAGCGGGTATTACAATGAGCAGTTCTTC. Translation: CASSITSGYYNEQFF.

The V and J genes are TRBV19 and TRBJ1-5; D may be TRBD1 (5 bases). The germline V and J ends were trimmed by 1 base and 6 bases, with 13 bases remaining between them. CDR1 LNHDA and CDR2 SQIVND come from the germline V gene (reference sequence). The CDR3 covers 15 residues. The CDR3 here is CASSIGDGRGQPQHF. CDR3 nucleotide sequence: TGTGCCAGTAGTATAGGAGACGGGAGGGGTCAGCCCCAGCATTTT.

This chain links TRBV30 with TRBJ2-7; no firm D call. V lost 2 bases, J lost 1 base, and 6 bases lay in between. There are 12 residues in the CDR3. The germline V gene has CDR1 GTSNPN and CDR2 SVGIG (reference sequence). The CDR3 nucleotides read TGTGCCTGGAGTTCTCTGTCCTACGAGCAGTACTTC. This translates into CAWSSLSYEQYF.

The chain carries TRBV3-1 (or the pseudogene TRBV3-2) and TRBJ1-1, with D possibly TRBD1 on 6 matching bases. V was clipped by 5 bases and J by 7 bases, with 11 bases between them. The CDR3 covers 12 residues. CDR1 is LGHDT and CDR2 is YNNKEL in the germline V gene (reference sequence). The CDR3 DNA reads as TGTGCCAGCAGCTCCGGACAGCTTGAAGCTTTCTTT. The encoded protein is CASSSGQLEAFF.

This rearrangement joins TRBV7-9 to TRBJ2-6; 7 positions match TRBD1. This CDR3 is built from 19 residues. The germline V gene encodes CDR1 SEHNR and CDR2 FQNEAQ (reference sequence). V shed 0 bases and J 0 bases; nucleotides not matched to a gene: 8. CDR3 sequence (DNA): TGTGCCAGCAGCTTAGCCTTAGGGGGCTTGAGCTCTGGGGCCAACGTCCTGACTTTC. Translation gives CASSLALGGLSSGANVLTF.

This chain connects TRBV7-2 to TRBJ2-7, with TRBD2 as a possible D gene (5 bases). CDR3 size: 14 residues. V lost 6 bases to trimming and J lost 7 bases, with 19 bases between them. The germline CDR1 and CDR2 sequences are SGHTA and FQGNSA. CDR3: CASSIKAEYEEQYF. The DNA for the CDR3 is TGTGCCAGCAGTATAAAAGCGGAATACGAAGAGCAGTACTTC.

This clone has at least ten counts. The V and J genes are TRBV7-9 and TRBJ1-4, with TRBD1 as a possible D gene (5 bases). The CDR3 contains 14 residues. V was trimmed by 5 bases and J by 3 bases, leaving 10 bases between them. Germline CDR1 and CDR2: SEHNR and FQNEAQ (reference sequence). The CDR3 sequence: CASSRDLPNEKLFF. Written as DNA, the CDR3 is TGTGCCAGCAGCCGGGACTTACCTAATGAAAAACTGTTTTTT. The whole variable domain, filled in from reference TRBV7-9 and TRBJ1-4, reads DTGVSQNPRHKITKRGQNVTFRCDPISEHNRLYWYRQTLGQGPEFLTYFQNEAQLEKSRLLSDRFSAERPKGSFSTLEIQRTEQGDSAMYLCASSRDLPNEKLFFGSGTQLSVL.

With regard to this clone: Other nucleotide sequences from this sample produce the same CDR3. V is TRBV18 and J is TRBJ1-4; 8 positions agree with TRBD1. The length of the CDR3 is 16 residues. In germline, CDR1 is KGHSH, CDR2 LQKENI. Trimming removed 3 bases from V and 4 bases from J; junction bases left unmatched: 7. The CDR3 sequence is CASSPFDRGVNEKLFF. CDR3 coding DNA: TGTGCCAGCTCACCTTTCGACAGGGGAGTTAATGAAAAACTGTTTTTT.

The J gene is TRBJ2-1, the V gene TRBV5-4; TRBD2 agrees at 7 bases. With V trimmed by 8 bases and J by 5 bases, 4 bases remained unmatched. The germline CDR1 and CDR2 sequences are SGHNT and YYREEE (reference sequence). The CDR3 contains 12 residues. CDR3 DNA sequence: TGTGCCAGTCCGGCGGGAGACAATGAGCAGTTCTTC. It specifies CASPAGDNEQFF.

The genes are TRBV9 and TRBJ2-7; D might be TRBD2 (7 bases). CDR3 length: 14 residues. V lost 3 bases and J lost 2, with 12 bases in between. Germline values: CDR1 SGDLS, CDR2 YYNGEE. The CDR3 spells CASSGAGGPYEQYF. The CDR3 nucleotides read TGTGCCAGCAGCGGAGCCGGGGGGCCCTACGAGCAGTACTTC.

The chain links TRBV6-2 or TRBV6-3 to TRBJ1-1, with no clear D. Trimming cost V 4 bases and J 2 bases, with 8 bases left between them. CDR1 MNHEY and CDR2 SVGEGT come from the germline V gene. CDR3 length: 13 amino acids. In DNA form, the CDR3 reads TGTGCCAGCAGTTGGAGAACCAACACTGAAGCTTTCTTT. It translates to CASSWRTNTEAFF.

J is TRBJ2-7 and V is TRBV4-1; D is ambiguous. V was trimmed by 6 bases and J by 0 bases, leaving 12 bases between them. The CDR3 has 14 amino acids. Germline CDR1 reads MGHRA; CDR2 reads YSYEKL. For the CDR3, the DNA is TGCGCCAGCAGTTTCCTGTTCGGCTCCTACGAGCAGTACTTC. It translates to CASSFLFGSYEQYF.

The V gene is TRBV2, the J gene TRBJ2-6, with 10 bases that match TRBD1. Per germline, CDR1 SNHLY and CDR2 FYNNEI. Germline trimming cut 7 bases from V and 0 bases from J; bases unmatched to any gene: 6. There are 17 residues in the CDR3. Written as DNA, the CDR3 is TGTGCCAGCACCCGGGACAGGGGAAGCTCTGGGGCCAACGTCCTGACTTTC. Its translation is CASTRDRGSSGANVLTF.

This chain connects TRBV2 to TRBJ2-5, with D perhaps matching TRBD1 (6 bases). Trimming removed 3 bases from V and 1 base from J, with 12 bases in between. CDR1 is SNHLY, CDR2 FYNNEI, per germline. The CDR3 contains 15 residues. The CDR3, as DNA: TGTGCCAGCAGTGAGGTGGGGGCCCCCCAAGAGACCCAGTACTTC. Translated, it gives CASSEVGAPQETQYF.

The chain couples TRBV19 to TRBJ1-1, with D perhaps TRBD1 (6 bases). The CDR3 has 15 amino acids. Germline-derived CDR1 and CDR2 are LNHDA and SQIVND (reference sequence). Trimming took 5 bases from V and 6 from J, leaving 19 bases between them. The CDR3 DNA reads TGTGCCAGTAGTCGGATACAGGGAGTCCTCGCTGAAGCTTTCTTT. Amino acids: CASSRIQGVLAEAFF.

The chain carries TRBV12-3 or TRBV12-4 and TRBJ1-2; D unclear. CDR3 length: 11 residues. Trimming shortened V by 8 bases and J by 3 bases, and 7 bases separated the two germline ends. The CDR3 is CASGSDYGYTF. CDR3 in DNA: TGTGCCAGCGGAAGCGACTATGGCTACACCTTC.

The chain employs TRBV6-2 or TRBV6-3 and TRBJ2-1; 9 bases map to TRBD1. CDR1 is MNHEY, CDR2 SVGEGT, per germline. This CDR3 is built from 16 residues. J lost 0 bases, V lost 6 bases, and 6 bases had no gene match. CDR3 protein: CASSDRGESSYNEQFF. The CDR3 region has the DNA TGTGCCAGCAGCGACAGGGGGGAAAGCTCCTACAATGAGCAGTTCTTC.

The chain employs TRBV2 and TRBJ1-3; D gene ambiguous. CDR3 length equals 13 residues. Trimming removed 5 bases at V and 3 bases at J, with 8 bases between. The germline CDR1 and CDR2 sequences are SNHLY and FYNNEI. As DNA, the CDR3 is TGTGCCAGCAGTCCGCAGTATGGAAACACCATATATTTT. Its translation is CASSPQYGNTIYF. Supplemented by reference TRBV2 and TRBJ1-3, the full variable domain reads EPEVTQTPSHQVTQMGQEVILRCVPISNHLYFYWYRQILGQKVEFLVSFYNNEISEKSEIFDDQFSVERPDGSNFTLKIRSTKLEDSAMYFCASSPQYGNTIYFGEGSWLTVV.

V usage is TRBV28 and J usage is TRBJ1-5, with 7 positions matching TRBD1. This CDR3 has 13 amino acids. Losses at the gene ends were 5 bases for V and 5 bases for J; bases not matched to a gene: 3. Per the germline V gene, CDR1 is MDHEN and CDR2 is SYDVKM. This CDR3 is CASSPRGDQPQHF. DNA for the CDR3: TGTGCCAGCAGTCCCAGGGGGGATCAGCCCCAGCATTTT. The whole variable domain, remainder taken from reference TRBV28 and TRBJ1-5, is DVKVTQSSRYLVKRTGEKVFLECVQDMDHENMFWYRQDPGLGLRLIYFSYDVKMKEKGDIPEGYSVSREKKERFSLILESASTNQTSMYLCASSPRGDQPQHFGDGTRLSIL.